The rows below give T cell receptor beta chains drawn from one sample of a study of STAT5B mutations in CD4+ large granular lymphocyte leukemia. Measured with immunoSEQ multiplex PCR; TCRdb has only the in-frame clones, and not every one. The sample carries roughly 30,000 clones, around four fifths recorded once. Sequencing was done on a sample of CD4+ T cells from blood buffy coats. Every receptor here comes from a human donor in good health. The CDR3 runs from the conserved cysteine through the conserved F or W. Each record gives: CDR3 length, clone size, D gene, V gene, J gene, CDR3 protein, CDR3 DNA. A D gene is named only where the DNA matches it firmly. The size entry is marked missing in some rows and otherwise reads once, few, many or a size class.

13,.,TRBD1,TRBV9,TRBJ2-2,CASSVQGAGELFF,TGTGCCAGCAGCGTTCAGGGGGCCGGGGAGCTGTTTTTT
16,.,.,TRBV4-1,TRBJ1-5,CASSQDPRPSNQPQHF,TGCGCCAGCAGCCAAGATCCCAGGCCAAGCAATCAGCCCCAGCATTTT
13,.,.,TRBV4-1,TRBJ2-5,CASSLTGPETQYF,TGCGCCAGCAGCCTGACAGGTCCGGAGACCCAGTACTTC
15,.,.,TRBV5-5,TRBJ2-3,CASSFRLANTDTQYF,TGTGCCAGCAGCTTTCGGCTAGCCAACACAGATACGCAGTATTTT
13,.,.,TRBV27,TRBJ2-3,CASSSDRTDTQYF,TGTGCCAGCAGTTCGGACCGCACAGATACGCAGTATTTT
14,.,TRBD2,TRBV19,TRBJ2-1,CASSILAGPSEQFF,TGTGCCAGTAGTATACTAGCGGGGCCATCTGAGCAGTTCTTC
12,.,.,TRBV19,TRBJ1-2,CASSEDRRGYTF,TGTGCCAGTAGTGAGGACCGCAGGGGCTACACCTTC
20,.,.,TRBV18,TRBJ1-1,CASSPTVSGAVPKTNTEAFF,TGTGCCAGCTCACCCACAGTTTCGGGGGCGGTCCCAAAGACGAACACTGAAGCTTTCTTT
15,.,TRBD1,TRBV18,TRBJ2-7,CASSPLTGAPYEQYF,TGTGCCAGCTCACCCTTGACAGGGGCCCCCTACGAGCAGTACTTC
16,.,TRBD2,TRBV5-4,TRBJ2-1,CASLPTSGGSYNEQFF,TGTGCCAGCCTCCCGACTAGCGGGGGCTCCTACAATGAGCAGTTCTTC
14,.,.,TRBV6-5,TRBJ2-7,CASSSGHQSYEQYF,TGTGCCAGCAGTTCGGGACACCAATCCTACGAGCAGTACTTC
16,few,.,TRBV9,TRBJ2-3,CASSVEPVPNTDTQYF,TGTGCCAGCAGCGTAGAACCCGTTCCAAACACAGATACGCAGTATTTT
20,medium-sized,.,TRBV7-7,TRBJ2-3,CASSFKISSQRWVRTDTQYF,TGTGCTAGCAGCTTCAAAATATCGAGCCAGCGGTGGGTCCGCACAGATACGCAGTATTTT
13,.,.,TRBV19,TRBJ1-5,CASSPDSNQPQHF,TGTGCCAGTAGTCCAGATAGCAATCAGCCCCAGCATTTT
15,.,TRBD1,TRBV18,TRBJ2-7,CASSPRQGISYEQYF,TGTGCCAGCTCCCCGAGACAGGGAATTAGTTACGAGCAGTACTTC
14,once,.,TRBV9,TRBJ1-3,CASSVVSSGNTIYF,TGTGCCAGCAGCGTAGTTTCCTCTGGAAACACCATATATTTT
15,few,TRBD1,TRBV19,TRBJ1-6,CASSTSQGANSPLHF,TGTGCCAGTAGTACGTCCCAGGGGGCGAATTCACCCCTCCACTTT
13,.,.,TRBV5-1,TRBJ1-1,CASSRQENTEAFF,TGCGCCAGCAGCCGACAGGAGAACACTGAAGCTTTCTTT
15,.,.,TRBV7-2,TRBJ1-5,CASSLVAGSGQPQHF,TGTGCCAGCAGCTTAGTTGCAGGGTCGGGTCAGCCCCAGCATTTT
11,.,.,TRBV5-4,TRBJ2-7,CASSDNYEQYF,TGTGCCAGCAGCGATAACTACGAGCAGTACTTC
17,.,TRBD2,TRBV4-3,TRBJ2-7,CASSLGTSGGTPYEQYF,TGCGCCAGCAGTTTAGGGACTAGCGGGGGTACTCCCTACGAGCAGTACTTC
14,.,.,TRBV7-2,TRBJ1-2,CASSLDQLGYGYTF,TGTGCCAGCAGCTTAGACCAGCTTGGCTATGGCTACACCTTC
14,.,TRBD1,TRBV7-2,TRBJ1-2,CATARDRANYGYTF,TGTGCCACGGCTCGGGACAGGGCTAACTATGGCTACACCTTC
12,.,.,TRBV11-2,TRBJ1-3,CASSLPGTRPYF,TGTGCCAGCAGCTTACCCGGGACAAGGCCATATTTT
15,.,TRBD1,TRBV11-2,TRBJ2-5,CASSLRGPRWETQYF,TGTGCCAGCAGCTTAAGGGGGCCCCGGTGGGAGACCCAGTACTTC
15,.,.,TRBV10-1,TRBJ2-5,CASSDRCRGAPRQYF,TGCGCCAGCAGTGATCGTTGTCGGGGGGCCCCCCGCCAGTACTTC
13,once,.,TRBV7-2,TRBJ2-2,CASSLGGGGELFF,TGTGCCAGCAGCTTAGGAGGTGGCGGGGAGCTGTTTTTT
11,few,.,TRBV2,TRBJ2-7,CASSAGSSQYF,TGTGCCAGCAGTGCGGGGTCCTCGCAATACTTC
14,.,.,TRBV27,TRBJ2-1,CASRREQRANEQFF,TGTGCCAGCCGACGGGAACAAAGGGCCAATGAGCAGTTCTTC
20,.,TRBD2,TRBV9,TRBJ2-3,CASSVDPSGGSPLSTDTQYF,TGTGCCAGCAGCGTAGACCCTAGCGGGGGGTCTCCTCTTAGCACAGATACGCAGTATTTT
16,.,TRBD2,TRBV7-2,TRBJ2-2,CASSPGLAGGLGELFF,TGTGCCAGCAGCCCGGGACTAGCGGGGGGGCTGGGGGAGCTGTTTTTT
16,.,TRBD1,TRBV2,TRBJ2-2,CASSDWGQGNTGELFF,TGTGCCAGCAGTGACTGGGGACAGGGAAACACCGGGGAGCTGTTTTTT
15,.,.,TRBV7-9,TRBJ1-2,CASISYRGESYGYTF,TGTGCCAGCATCTCTTACCGCGGAGAGTCCTATGGCTACACCTTC
19,.,.,TRBV4-1,TRBJ1-5,CASSQGWRIQAYSNQPQHF,TGCGCCAGCAGCCAAGGTTGGAGAATACAGGCCTATAGCAATCAGCCCCAGCATTTT
17,.,TRBD2,TRBV7-2,TRBJ2-6,CASSPGAGGSGANVLTF,TGTGCCAGCAGCCCCGGGGCGGGGGGCTCTGGGGCCAACGTCCTGACTTTC
13,.,TRBD1,TRBV28,TRBJ1-2,CASSEGTGYGYTF,TGTGCCAGCAGCGAAGGGACAGGGTATGGCTACACCTTC